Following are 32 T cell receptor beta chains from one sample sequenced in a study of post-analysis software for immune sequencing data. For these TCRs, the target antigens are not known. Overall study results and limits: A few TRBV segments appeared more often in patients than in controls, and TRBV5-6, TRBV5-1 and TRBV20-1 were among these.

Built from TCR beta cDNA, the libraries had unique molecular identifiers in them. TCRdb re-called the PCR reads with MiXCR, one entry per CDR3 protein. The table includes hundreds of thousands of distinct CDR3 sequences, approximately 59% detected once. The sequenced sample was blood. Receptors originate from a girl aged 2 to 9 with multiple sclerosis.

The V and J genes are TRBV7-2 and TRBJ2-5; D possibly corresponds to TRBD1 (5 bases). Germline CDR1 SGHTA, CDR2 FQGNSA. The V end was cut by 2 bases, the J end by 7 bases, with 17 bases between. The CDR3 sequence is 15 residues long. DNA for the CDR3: TGTGCCAGCAGCTTATCCCAGACAGTTCGAGGGACCCAGTACTTC. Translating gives CASSLSQTVRGTQYF. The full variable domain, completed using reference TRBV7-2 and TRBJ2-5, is GAGVSQSPSNKVTEKGKDVELRCDPISGHTALYWYRQSLGQGLEFLIYFQGNSAPDKSGLPSDRFSAERTGGSVSTLTIQRTQQEDSAVYLCASSLSQTVRGTQYFGPGTRLLVL.

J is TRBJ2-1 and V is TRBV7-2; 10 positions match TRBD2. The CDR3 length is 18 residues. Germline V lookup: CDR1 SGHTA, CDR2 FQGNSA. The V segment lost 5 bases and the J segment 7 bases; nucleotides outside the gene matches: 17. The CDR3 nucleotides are TGTGCCAGCAGCCCGGGACTAGCGTTCCCTCTGCTTCAGAATGAGCAGTTCTTC. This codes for CASSPGLAFPLLQNEQFF.

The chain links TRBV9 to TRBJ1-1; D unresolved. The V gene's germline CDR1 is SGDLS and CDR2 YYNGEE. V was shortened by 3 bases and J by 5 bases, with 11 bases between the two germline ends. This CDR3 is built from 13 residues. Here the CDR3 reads CASSGRSGTEAFF. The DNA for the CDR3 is TGTGCCAGCAGCGGCCGGTCGGGGACTGAAGCTTTCTTT.

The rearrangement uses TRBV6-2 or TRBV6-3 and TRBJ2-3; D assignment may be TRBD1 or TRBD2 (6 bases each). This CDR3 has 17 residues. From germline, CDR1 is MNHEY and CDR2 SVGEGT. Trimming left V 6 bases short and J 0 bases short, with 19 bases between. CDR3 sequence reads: CASSMYQGRYSTDTQYF. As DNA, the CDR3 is TGTGCCAGCAGCATGTACCAGGGGAGGTACAGCACAGATACGCAGTATTTT.

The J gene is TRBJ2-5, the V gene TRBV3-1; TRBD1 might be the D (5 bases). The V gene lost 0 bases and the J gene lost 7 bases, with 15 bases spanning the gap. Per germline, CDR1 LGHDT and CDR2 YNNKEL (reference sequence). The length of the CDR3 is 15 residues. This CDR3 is CASSQDLVEGVTQYF. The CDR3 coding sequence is TGTGCCAGCAGCCAAGATCTGGTTGAAGGGGTGACCCAGTACTTC.

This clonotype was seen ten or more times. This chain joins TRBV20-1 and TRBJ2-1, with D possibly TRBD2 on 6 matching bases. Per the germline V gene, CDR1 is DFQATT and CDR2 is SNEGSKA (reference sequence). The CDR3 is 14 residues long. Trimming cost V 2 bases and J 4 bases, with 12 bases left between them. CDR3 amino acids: CSARFGGTYNEQFF. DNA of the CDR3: TGCAGTGCTAGATTTGGCGGGACTTACAATGAGCAGTTCTTC.

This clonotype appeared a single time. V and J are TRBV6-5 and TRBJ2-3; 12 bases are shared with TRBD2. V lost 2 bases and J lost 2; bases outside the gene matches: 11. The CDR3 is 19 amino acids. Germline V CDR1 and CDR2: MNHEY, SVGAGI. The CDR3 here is CASSYIPLAGGPYTDTQYF. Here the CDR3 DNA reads TGTGCCAGCAGTTACATCCCCCTAGCGGGGGGGCCTTACACAGATACGCAGTATTTT.

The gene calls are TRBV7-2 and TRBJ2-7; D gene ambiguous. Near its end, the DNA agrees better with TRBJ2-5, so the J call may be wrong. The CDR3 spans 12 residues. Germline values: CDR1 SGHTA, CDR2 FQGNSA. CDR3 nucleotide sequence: TGTGCCAGCAGCCGTAACCCGGGGACCCAGTACTTC. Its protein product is CASSRNPGTQYF.

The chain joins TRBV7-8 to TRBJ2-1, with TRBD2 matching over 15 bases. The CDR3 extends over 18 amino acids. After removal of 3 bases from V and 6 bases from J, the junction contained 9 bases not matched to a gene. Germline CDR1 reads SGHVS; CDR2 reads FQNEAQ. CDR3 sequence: CASSLEGTSGRQRNEQFF. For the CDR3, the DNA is TGTGCCAGCAGCTTGGAGGGGACTAGCGGGAGGCAGCGCAATGAGCAGTTCTTC.

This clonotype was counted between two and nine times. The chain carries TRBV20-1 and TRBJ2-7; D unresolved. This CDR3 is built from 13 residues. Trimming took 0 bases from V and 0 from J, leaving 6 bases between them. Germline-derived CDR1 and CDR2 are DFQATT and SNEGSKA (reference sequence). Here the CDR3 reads CSARDYHSYEQYF. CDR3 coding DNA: TGCAGTGCTAGAGATTACCACTCCTACGAGCAGTACTTC.

CDR3 region: CASSRTQNNEQFF. The CDR3, as DNA: TGCGCCAGCAGTCGGACGCAAAACAATGAGCAGTTCTTC. The rearrangement uses TRBV10-1 and TRBJ2-1; D gene ambiguous. The CDR3 spans 13 residues. Trimming pared 5 bases from V and 5 bases from J, leaving 10 bases between. Germline V lookup: CDR1 WNHNN, CDR2 SYGVQD (reference sequence).

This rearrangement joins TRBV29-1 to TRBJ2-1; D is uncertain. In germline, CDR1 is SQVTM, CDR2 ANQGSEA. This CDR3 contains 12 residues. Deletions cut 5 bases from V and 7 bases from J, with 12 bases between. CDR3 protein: CSVPRSINEQFF. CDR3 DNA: TGCAGCGTTCCTAGATCCATTAATGAGCAGTTCTTC.

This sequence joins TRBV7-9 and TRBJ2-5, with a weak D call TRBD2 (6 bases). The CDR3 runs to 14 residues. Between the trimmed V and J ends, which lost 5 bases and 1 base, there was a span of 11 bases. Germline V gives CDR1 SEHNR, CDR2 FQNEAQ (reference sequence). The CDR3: CASSRTTSQETQYF. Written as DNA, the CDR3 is TGTGCCAGCAGCCGGACGACTAGCCAAGAGACCCAGTACTTC.

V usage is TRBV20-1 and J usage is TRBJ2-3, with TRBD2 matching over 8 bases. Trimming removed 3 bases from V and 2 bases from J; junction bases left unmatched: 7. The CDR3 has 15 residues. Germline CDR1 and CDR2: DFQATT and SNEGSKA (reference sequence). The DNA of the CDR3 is TGCAGTGCTAGCTCGATTAGCGGGGTCACAGATACGCAGTATTTT. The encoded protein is CSASSISGVTDTQYF.

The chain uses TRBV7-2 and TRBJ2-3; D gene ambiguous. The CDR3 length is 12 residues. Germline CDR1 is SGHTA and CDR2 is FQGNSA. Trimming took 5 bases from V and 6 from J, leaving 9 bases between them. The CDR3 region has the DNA TGTGCCAGCAGCCGGCGTCCGGATACGCAGTATTTT. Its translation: CASSRRPDTQYF.

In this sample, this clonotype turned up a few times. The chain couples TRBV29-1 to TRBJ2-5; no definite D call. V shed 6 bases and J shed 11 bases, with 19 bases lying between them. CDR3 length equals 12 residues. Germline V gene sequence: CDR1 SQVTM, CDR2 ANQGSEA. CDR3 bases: TGCAGCGTCCTTCAGTCGAACACGGCGCAGTACTTC. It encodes CSVLQSNTAQYF.

CDR3 nucleotide sequence: TGCAGCGTTACACAGGGGGCGGGCGACAATGAGCAGTTCTTC. Translated: CSVTQGAGDNEQFF. The chain is built from TRBV29-1 and TRBJ2-1; 9 bases align to TRBD1. V was pared by 5 bases and J by 5 bases, with 7 bases of the junction left unmatched. The CDR3 totals 14 residues. CDR1 is SQVTM and CDR2 is ANQGSEA in the germline V gene.

CDR3 DNA: TGTGCCAGCAGTTACAGACAGATGGATGGGATATCCTACGAGCAGTACTTC. Translated, it gives CASSYRQMDGISYEQYF. The chain links TRBV6-2 or TRBV6-3 to TRBJ2-7; D is possibly TRBD1 (5 bases). V dropped 2 bases and J dropped 1 base, with 18 bases sitting between them. The CDR3 sequence is 17 residues long. Germline V CDR1 and CDR2: MNHEY, SVGEGT.

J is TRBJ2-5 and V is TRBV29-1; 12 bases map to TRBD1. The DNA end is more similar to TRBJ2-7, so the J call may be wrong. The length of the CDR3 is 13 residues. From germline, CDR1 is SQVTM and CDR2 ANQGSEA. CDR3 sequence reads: CSARDRGLHEQYF. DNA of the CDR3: TGCAGCGCCAGGGACAGGGGGCTACACGAGCAGTACTTC.

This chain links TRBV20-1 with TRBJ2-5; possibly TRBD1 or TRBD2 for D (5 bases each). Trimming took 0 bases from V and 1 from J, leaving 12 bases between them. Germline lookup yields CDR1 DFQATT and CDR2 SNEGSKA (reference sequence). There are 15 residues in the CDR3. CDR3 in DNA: TGCAGTGCTAGAGAGTGGGGGAGCCCCCAAGAGACCCAGTACTTC. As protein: CSAREWGSPQETQYF.

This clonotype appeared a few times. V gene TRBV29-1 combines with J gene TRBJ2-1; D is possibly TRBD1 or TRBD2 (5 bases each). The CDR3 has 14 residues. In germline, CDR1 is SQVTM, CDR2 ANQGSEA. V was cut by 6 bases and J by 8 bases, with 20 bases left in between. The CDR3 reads CSVGVTTDADEQFF. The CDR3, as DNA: TGCAGCGTGGGGGTGACAACTGACGCCGATGAGCAGTTCTTC.

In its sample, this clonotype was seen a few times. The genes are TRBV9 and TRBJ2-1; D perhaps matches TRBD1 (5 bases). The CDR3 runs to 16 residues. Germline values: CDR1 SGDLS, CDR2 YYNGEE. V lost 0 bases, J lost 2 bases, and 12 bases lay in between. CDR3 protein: CASSVERGRAYNEQFF. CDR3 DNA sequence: TGTGCCAGCAGCGTAGAAAGGGGCCGGGCCTACAATGAGCAGTTCTTC.

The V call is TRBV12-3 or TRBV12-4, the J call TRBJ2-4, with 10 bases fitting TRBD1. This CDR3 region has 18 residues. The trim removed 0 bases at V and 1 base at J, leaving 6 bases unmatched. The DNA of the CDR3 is TGTGCCAGCAGTTTAGCGCCTGACAGGGGGCGGGCCAAAAACATTCAGTACTTC. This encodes CASSLAPDRGRAKNIQYF.

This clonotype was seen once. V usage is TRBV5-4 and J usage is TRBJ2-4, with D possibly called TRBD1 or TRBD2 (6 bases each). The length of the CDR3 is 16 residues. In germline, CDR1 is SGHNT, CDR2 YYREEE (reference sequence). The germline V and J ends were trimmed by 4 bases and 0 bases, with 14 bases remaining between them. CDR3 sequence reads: CASSEARGPAKNIQYF. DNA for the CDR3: TGTGCCAGCAGCGAGGCACGGGGGCCAGCCAAAAACATTCAGTACTTC.

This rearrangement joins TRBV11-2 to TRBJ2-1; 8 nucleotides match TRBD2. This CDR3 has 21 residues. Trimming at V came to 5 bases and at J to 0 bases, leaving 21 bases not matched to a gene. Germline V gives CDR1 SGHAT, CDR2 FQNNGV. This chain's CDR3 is CASSRKTSESLISISYNEQFF. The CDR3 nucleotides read TGTGCCAGCAGCCGGAAGACTAGCGAGTCCCTAATATCAATCTCCTACAATGAGCAGTTCTTC.

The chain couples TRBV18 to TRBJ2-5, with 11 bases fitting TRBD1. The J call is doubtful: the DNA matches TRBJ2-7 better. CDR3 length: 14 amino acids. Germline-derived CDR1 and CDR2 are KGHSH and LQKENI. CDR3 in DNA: TGTGCCAGCTCACCATTGGACAGGGGGCACGAGCAGTACTTC. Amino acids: CASSPLDRGHEQYF.

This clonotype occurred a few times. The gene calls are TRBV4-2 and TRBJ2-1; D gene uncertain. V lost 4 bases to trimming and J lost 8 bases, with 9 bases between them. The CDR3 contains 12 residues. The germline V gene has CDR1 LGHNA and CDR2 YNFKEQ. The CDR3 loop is CASSPQQDEQFF. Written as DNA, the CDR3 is TGTGCCAGCAGCCCGCAGCAAGATGAGCAGTTCTTC.

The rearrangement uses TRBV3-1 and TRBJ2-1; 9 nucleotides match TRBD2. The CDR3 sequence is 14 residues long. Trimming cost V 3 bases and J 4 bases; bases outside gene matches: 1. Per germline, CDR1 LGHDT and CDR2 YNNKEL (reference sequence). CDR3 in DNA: TGTGCCAGCAGCCAGACTAGCGGTTACAATGAGCAGTTCTTC. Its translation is CASSQTSGYNEQFF.

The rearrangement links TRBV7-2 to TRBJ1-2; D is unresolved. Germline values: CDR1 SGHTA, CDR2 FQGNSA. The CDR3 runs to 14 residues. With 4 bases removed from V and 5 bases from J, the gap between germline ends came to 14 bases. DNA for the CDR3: TGTGCCAGCAGCTCCCTCGGCCGTGAATATGGCTACACCTTC. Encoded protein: CASSSLGREYGYTF.

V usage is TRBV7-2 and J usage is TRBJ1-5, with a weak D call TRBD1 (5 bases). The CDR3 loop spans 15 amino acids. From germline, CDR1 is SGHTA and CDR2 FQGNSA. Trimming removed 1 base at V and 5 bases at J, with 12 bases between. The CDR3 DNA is TGTGCCAGCAGCTTAGGAGGACGGGACTATCAGCCCCAGCATTTT. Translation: CASSLGGRDYQPQHF. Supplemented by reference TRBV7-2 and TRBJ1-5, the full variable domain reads GAGVSQSPSNKVTEKGKDVELRCDPISGHTALYWYRQSLGQGLEFLIYFQGNSAPDKSGLPSDRFSAERTGGSVSTLTIQRTQQEDSAVYLCASSLGGRDYQPQHFGDGTRLSIL.

CDR3 protein: CSAGTGDEQYF. The CDR3 DNA follows: TGCAGTGCTGGCACAGGGGATGAGCAGTACTTC. The chain recombines TRBV20-1 with TRBJ2-5; 7 bases are shared with TRBD1. From germline, CDR1 is DFQATT and CDR2 SNEGSKA (reference sequence). V lost 5 bases to trimming and J lost 11 bases; unmatched junction nucleotides: 8. The length of the CDR3 is 11 residues.

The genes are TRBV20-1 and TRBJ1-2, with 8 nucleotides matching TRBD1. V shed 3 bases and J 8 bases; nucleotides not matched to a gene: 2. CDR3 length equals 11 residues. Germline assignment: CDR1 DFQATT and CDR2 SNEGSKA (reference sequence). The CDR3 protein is CSASTGGGYTF. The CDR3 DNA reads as TGCAGTGCTAGCACAGGGGGAGGCTACACCTTC.